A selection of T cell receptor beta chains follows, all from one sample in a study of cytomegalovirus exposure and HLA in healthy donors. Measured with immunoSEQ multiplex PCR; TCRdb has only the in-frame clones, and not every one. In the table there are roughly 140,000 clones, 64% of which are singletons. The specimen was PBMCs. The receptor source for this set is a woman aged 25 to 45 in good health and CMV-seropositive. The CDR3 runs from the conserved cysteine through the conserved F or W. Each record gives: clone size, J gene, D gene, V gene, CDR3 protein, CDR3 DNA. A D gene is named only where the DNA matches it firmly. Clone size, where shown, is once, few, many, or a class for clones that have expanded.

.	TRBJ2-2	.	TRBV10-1	CASGGTVNTGELFF	TGCGCCAGCGGGGGGACGGTGAACACCGGGGAGCTGTTTTTT
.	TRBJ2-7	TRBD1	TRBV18	CASSPAAGGRNEQYF	TGTGCCAGCTCACCGGCGGCAGGGGGCAGGAACGAGCAGTACTTC
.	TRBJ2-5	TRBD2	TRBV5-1	CASSSLGLAGQETQYF	TGCGCCAGCAGCTCCCTCGGACTAGCGGGGCAAGAGACCCAGTACTTC
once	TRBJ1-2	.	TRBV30	CAWSAPGTSSGYTF	TGTGCCTGGAGCGCACCTGGGACATCCTCGGGCTACACCTTC
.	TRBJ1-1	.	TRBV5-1	CASSLEGGNTEAFF	TGCGCCAGCAGCTTGGAGGGAGGGAACACTGAAGCTTTCTTT
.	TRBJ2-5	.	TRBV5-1	CASSFGSQETQYF	TGCGCCAGCAGCTTCGGGTCCCAAGAGACCCAGTACTTC
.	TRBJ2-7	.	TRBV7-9	CASSLMAGVNEQYF	TGTGCCAGCAGCTTGATGGCAGGGGTAAACGAGCAGTACTTC
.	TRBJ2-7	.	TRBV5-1	CASSLDSSSIEQYF	TGCGCCAGCAGCTTGGACAGCTCGAGTATTGAGCAGTACTTC
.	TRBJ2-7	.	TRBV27	CASSQGSEQYF	TGTGCCAGCAGTCAGGGAAGTGAGCAGTACTTC
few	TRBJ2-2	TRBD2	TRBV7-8	CASSLGLAENTGELFF	TGTGCCAGCAGCTTAGGACTAGCGGAGAACACCGGGGAGCTGTTTTTT
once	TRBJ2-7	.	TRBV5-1	CASSPRQGNEQYF	TGCGCCAGCAGCCCGAGGCAGGGTAACGAGCAGTACTTC
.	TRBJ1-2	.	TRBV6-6	CASTEGRGYGYTF	TGTGCCAGCACCGAGGGCCGGGGCTATGGCTACACCTTC
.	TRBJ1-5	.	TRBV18	CASSPEQGSWPQHF	TGTGCCAGCTCACCGGAACAGGGTTCTTGGCCCCAGCATTTT
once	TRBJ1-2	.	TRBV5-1	CASSLDSSNYGYTF	TGCGCCAGCAGCTTGGACAGCTCTAACTATGGCTACACCTTC
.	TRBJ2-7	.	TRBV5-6	CASSLALGEQYF	TGTGCCAGCAGCCTAGCCCTCGGAGAGCAGTACTTC
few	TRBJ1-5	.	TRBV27	CASSLYYGGNQPQHF	TGTGCCAGCAGTTTATATTACGGGGGAAATCAGCCCCAGCATTTT
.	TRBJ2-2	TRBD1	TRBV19	CASSIDRDRGYFRTGELFF	TGTGCCAGTAGTATAGATCGGGACAGGGGTTATTTTCGGACCGGGGAGCTGTTTTTT
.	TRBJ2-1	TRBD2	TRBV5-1	CASFPGGSSYNEQFF	TGCGCCAGCTTCCCGGGCGGGAGCTCCTACAATGAGCAGTTCTTC
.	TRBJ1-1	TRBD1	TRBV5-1	CASSLDRGDTEAFF	TGCGCCAGCAGCTTGGACAGGGGGGACACTGAAGCTTTCTTT
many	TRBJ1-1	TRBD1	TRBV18	CASSPYGTVNTEAFF	TGTGCCAGCTCACCATACGGGACAGTGAACACTGAAGCTTTCTTT
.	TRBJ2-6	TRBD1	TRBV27	CASSLVGTGWSGANVLTF	TGTGCCAGCAGTTTAGTAGGGACAGGTTGGTCTGGGGCCAACGTCCTGACTTTC
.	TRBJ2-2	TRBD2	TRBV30	CAWSGAGGPGELFF	TGTGCCTGGAGTGGAGCGGGAGGGCCCGGGGAGCTGTTTTTT
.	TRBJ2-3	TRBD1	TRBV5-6	CASSDRGRTDTQYF	TGTGCCAGCAGCGACAGGGGGCGAACAGATACGCAGTATTTT
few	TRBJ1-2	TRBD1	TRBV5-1	CASSRTYQGEGYTF	TGCGCCAGCAGCCGAACATACCAGGGGGAAGGCTACACCTTC
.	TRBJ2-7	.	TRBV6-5	CASSYSAVSYEQYF	TGTGCCAGCAGTTACTCGGCTGTCTCCTACGAGCAGTACTTC
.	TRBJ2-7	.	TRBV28	CASSLSGLTGHTYEQYF	TGTGCCAGCAGTTTATCCGGGCTTACGGGACATACATACGAGCAGTACTTC
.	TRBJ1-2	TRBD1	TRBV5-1	CASSLGQGFTGYTF	TGCGCCAGCAGCTTGGGACAGGGTTTTACTGGCTACACCTTC
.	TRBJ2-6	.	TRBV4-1	CASSPPAGVSEANVLTF	TGCGCCAGCAGCCCCCCCGCGGGCGTTAGCGAGGCCAACGTCCTGACTTTC
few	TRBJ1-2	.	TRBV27	CASTPRGGGYGYTF	TGTGCCAGCACCCCGCGGGGTGGGGGCTATGGCTACACCTTC